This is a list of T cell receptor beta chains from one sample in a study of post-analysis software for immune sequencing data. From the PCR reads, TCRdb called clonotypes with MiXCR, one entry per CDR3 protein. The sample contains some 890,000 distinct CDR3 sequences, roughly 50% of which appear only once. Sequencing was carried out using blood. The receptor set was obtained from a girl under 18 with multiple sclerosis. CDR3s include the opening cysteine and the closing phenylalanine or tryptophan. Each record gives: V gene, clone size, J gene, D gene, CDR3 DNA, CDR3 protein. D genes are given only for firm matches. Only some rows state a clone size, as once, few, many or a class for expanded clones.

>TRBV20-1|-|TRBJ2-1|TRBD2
TGCAGTGCGAGTAGCGGGGGGAGCTCCTACAATGAGCAGTTCTTC
CSASSGGSSYNEQFF
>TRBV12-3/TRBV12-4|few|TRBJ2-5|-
TGTGCCAGCAGAGACGGGCCTGAAGTCCAGTACTTC
CASRDGPEVQYF
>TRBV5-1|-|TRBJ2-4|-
TGCGCCAGCAGCTTGGTGACACCGGGTGACTCCAAAAACATTCAGTACTTC
CASSLVTPGDSKNIQYF
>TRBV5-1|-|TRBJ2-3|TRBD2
TGCGCCAGCAGAAAGAACGGGGGGACTAGCACAGATACGCAGTATTTT
CASRKNGGTSTDTQYF
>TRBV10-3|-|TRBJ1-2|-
TGTGCCATCATGGAGGGTGTTCGTAACTATGGCTACACCTTC
CAIMEGVRNYGYTF
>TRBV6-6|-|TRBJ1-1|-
TGTGCCAGCAGGTACAATGGACCAGATGAAGCTTTCTTT
CASRYNGPDEAFF
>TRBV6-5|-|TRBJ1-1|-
TGTGCCAGCAGTTACTCGAGGGCTACGGACACTGAAGCTTTCTTT
CASSYSRATDTEAFF
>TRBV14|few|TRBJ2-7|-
TGTGCCAGCAGCCGGCTTGGGGCAGGGTCGGGGTACGAGCAGTACTTC
CASSRLGAGSGYEQYF
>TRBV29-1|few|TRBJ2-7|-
TGCAGCGCCGGGGGGACACCATCCTACGAGCAGTACTTC
CSAGGTPSYEQYF
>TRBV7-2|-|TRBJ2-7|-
TGTGCCAGCATGTTCCGCTCCTACGAGCAGTACTTC
CASMFRSYEQYF
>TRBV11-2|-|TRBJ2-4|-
TGTGCCAGCAGCTTAGTCCATCCTTTAGTTTCGGCCAAAAACATTCAGTACTTC
CASSLVHPLVSAKNIQYF
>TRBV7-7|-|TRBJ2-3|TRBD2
TGTGCTAGCAGCAAAGTAGCGGGGCTCACAGATACGCAGTATTTT
CASSKVAGLTDTQYF
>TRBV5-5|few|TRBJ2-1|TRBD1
TGTGCCAGCAGCTTGGCCGCGACAGGGGGCCCCTACTCCTACAATGAGCAGTTCTTC
CASSLAATGGPYSYNEQFF
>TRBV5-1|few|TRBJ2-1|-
TGCGCCAGCAGCTTGGCCGTTGGGGGGAATGAGCAGTTCTTC
CASSLAVGGNEQFF
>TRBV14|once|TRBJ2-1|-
TGTGCCAGCAGCTACCGGCGGGATGAGCAGTTCTTC
CASSYRRDEQFF
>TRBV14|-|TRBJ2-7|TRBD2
TGTGCCAGCAGCCAAAGAGGGCGTCTAGCGGGAGCCTACGAGCAGTACTTC
CASSQRGRLAGAYEQYF
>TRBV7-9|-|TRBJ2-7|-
TGTGCCAGCAGCCCAAAGGGTAAAAGCTACGAGCAGTACTTC
CASSPKGKSYEQYF
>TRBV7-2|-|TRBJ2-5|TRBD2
TGTGCCAGCAGCGCGGGGAGGGAGGGCCAAGAGACCCAGTACTTC
CASSAGREGQETQYF
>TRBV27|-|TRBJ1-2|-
TGTGCCAGCAGTATAGGGGAAAACTATGGCTACACCTTC
CASSIGENYGYTF
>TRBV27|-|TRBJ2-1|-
TGTGCCAGCAGTTTTTCGATCAATGAGCAGTTCTTC
CASSFSINEQFF
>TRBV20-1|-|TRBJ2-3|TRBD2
TGCAGTGCTTCCCGGACTAGCGGGTTCACAGATACGCAGTATTTT
CSASRTSGFTDTQYF
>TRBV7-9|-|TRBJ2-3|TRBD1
TGTGCCAGCAGACCTAACAGGGGGCGCAGCACAGATACGCAGTATTTT
CASRPNRGRSTDTQYF